Below, one TCR beta chain is given with its context. Antigen unknown. No DNA is shown, since the ends of the CDR3 on it are uncertain; the CDR3 is the one TCRdb lists. The record originates from a study of post-analysis software for immune sequencing data. Whole-study context: Secondary progressive, relapsing-remitting and progressive-relapsing multiple sclerosis were among the included disease courses. General observations from the study: Samples made in the same batch grouped tightly together by F measure. Controls showed significantly higher normalized Chao1 diversity than did multiple sclerosis patients.

The TCR beta cDNA libraries carried unique molecular identifiers. MiXCR was run by TCRdb on the PCR reads, yielding one entry per CDR3 protein. Here the sample spans 650,000 to 850,000 distinct CDR3 sequences, about 53% being singletons. This receptor was obtained from a girl between 10 and 17 years old with multiple sclerosis. The sample was blood.

CDR3 sequence: CASSFGPGNTEAFF. The chain is built from TRBV5-1 and TRBJ1-1; the D call TRBD1 from the table was never checked on the DNA. Inclusive of both ends, the CDR3 amounts to 14 amino acids. Looked up from germline, CDR1 is SGHRS and CDR2 is YFSETQ.